The count of the clone carrying this T cell receptor beta chain is one. What it binds is not known. This entry comes from a study of cytomegalovirus exposure and HLA in healthy donors. General study results and limits: In a later analysis, HLA-associated TCR beta chains were more clonally expanded than equally common others. Association of 16,951 TCR beta sequences with HLA alleles was found at 0.05 false discovery rate in a later analysis.

With 60 Vbeta and 13 Jbeta primers, the PCR was carried out. Some clones are missing from TCRdb's copy, which holds only in-frame ones; the method was immunoSEQ multiplex PCR. Of about 70,000 clones in the sample, 74% are singletons; the top ten hold 9.5% to 12%. The length of the CDR3 is 15 residues. Germline V gene data show CDR1 as MNHNS and CDR2 as SASEGT. Sample: PBMCs. V and J are TRBV6-1 and TRBJ2-5, with unresolved D. TRBJ2-7 explains the end of the DNA better; the J call may be wrong. This clonotype was obtained from a human donor in good health. CDR3 region: CASSETGYSAYEQYF. DNA for the CDR3: TGTGCCAGCAGTGAAACCGGTTACAGTGCCTACGAGCAGTACTTC.